A selection of T cell receptor beta chains follows, all from one sample in a study of human T cells and chemical hapten exposure. MiXCR, run by TCRdb on the RACE reads, gives a single entry per CDR3 protein. The data show 180,000 or so distinct CDR3 sequences, just under 30% seen once. Here the sequenced sample was whole blood, taken in connection with sensitization to the hapten diphenylcyclopropenone (DPC). Receptors were obtained from a woman aged 30 to 39 with alopecia areata. Some clones in this sample may be carry-over from other donors' samples. CDR3s include the opening cysteine and the closing phenylalanine or tryptophan. D genes are given only for firm matches. Only part of the rows carry a size: once, few, many, or a class if the clone is expanded.

j_call clone_size d_call v_call cdr3_aa cdr3_nt
TRBJ2-7 - - TRBV7-8 CASSLALLAQSPLYEQYF TGTGCCAGCAGCTTAGCGCTGCTAGCCCAGAGCCCTCTCTACGAGCAGTACTTC
TRBJ2-2 few - TRBV6-4 CASSSRGQMNTGELFF TGTGCCAGCAGTTCGCGGGGGCAAATGAACACCGGGGAGCTGTTTTTT
TRBJ2-1 few - TRBV28 CASSLFRSNEQFF TGTGCCAGCAGTTTATTTCGTTCCAATGAGCAGTTCTTC
TRBJ2-1 - - TRBV20-1 CSALLPGRSYNEQFF TGCAGTGCTCTCCTGCCGGGAAGGTCCTACAATGAGCAGTTCTTC
TRBJ1-1 - TRBD1 TRBV29-1 CSVGGTGGADAFF TGCAGCGTTGGAGGGACAGGGGGCGCGGATGCTTTCTTT
TRBJ1-1 - - TRBV5-1 CASSLGRGEAFF TGCGCCAGCAGCTTGGGCAGGGGAGAAGCTTTCTTT
TRBJ2-7 few TRBD2 TRBV28 CASIAGGSYEQYF TGTGCCAGCATCGCGGGGGGCTCCTACGAGCAGTACTTC
TRBJ2-5 - - TRBV7-2 CASSPRTGWAETQYF TGTGCCAGCAGCCCACGCACCGGTTGGGCAGAGACCCAGTACTTC
TRBJ1-4 few - TRBV3-1 CASSLGSYNEKLFF TGTGCCAGCAGCCTTGGGTCTTATAATGAAAAACTGTTTTTT
TRBJ2-1 few - TRBV7-2 CASSLSGGGDEQFF TGTGCCAGCAGCTTATCGGGGGGCGGGGATGAGCAGTTCTTC
TRBJ2-3 - TRBD2 TRBV5-1 CASSGRAGGPADTQYF TGCGCCAGCAGCGGGAGAGCGGGAGGGCCCGCAGATACGCAGTATTTT
TRBJ1-1 - - TRBV10-3 CAISERQGLNTEAFF TGTGCCATCAGTGAACGGCAGGGACTGAACACTGAAGCTTTCTTT
TRBJ2-5 - TRBD1 TRBV20-1 CSATDRGRGTQYF TGCAGTGCTACGGACAGGGGTCGAGGGACCCAGTACTTC
TRBJ1-1 - TRBD1 TRBV11-2 CASSRTGGNTEAFF TGTGCCAGCAGCAGGACAGGCGGGAACACTGAAGCTTTCTTT
TRBJ2-4 - - TRBV18 CASSPGLQNIQYF TGTGCCAGCTCACCAGGACTTCAAAACATTCAGTACTTC
TRBJ1-2 - - TRBV7-2 CASSSGTPYGYTF TGTGCCAGCAGCTCCGGGACACCCTATGGCTACACCTTC
TRBJ1-5 few - TRBV7-8 CASSLVGSRGGRNQPQHF TGTGCCAGCAGCTTAGTAGGTTCCAGGGGTGGACGCAATCAGCCCCAGCATTTT
TRBJ1-2 - - TRBV6-5 CASSYSLSGASYSGYTF TGTGCCAGCAGTTACTCTCTTTCTGGGGCGAGCTATTCCGGCTACACCTTC
TRBJ1-5 - TRBD1 TRBV28 CASRGQGLGNQPQHF TGTGCCAGCAGGGGACAGGGCTTAGGAAATCAGCCCCAGCATTTT
TRBJ1-4 few TRBD1 TRBV5-1 CASSLDSRGTANEKLFF TGCGCCAGCAGCTTGGACTCCCGTGGGACAGCTAATGAAAAACTGTTTTTT
TRBJ2-2 - - TRBV4-3 CASSQKQGGELFF TGCGCCAGCAGCCAAAAACAGGGCGGGGAGCTGTTTTTT
TRBJ2-2 - - TRBV29-1 CSVEGLDGELFF TGCAGCGTTGAAGGGCTCGACGGGGAGCTGTTTTTT
TRBJ2-3 - - TRBV27 CASSRRPFYTDTQYF TGTGCCAGCAGCCGACGGCCGTTTTACACAGATACGCAGTATTTT
TRBJ1-5 - - TRBV28 CASSQSTGAGQPQHF TGTGCCAGCAGCCAGAGTACGGGGGCGGGTCAGCCCCAGCATTTT
TRBJ2-6 - - TRBV29-1 CSAKGSPGANVLTF TGCAGCGCGAAGGGGTCCCCTGGGGCCAACGTCCTGACTTTC
TRBJ2-1 - - TRBV3-1 CASSQVPQTNEQFF TGTGCCAGCAGCCAAGTGCCCCAGACTAATGAGCAGTTCTTC
TRBJ2-5 - TRBD2 TRBV24-1 CATRGGEETQYF TGTGCCACCAGGGGAGGGGAAGAGACCCAGTACTTC
TRBJ1-1 - TRBD1 TRBV7-2 CASSPQGANTEAFF TGTGCCAGCAGTCCACAGGGGGCGAACACTGAAGCTTTCTTT
TRBJ1-5 - - TRBV20-1 CSARDLGSARQPQHF TGCAGTGCTAGAGATCTTGGATCAGCACGTCAGCCCCAGCATTTT
TRBJ2-7 few - TRBV29-1 CSVAGLYSYEQYF TGCAGCGTCGCCGGACTTTACTCCTACGAGCAGTACTTC
TRBJ1-1 few - TRBV29-1 CSVASYTVNTEAFF TGCAGCGTTGCCTCCTACACAGTGAACACTGAAGCTTTCTTT
TRBJ2-7 - - TRBV7-9 CASSLAVRNYEQYF TGTGCCAGCAGCTTAGCAGTCCGGAACTACGAGCAGTACTTC
TRBJ2-1 few - TRBV9 CASSVVGANEQFF TGTGCCAGCAGCGTAGTAGGGGCCAATGAGCAGTTCTTC
TRBJ2-3 - TRBD2 TRBV10-3 CAIKGRAGDTDTQYF TGTGCCATCAAAGGGAGAGCGGGAGACACTGATACGCAGTATTTT
TRBJ2-4 - - TRBV28 CASSSSSGAENIQYF TGTGCCAGCAGTTCGTCCTCTGGGGCGGAAAACATTCAGTACTTC
TRBJ2-7 few TRBD2 TRBV10-3 CAISAGLADPYEQYF TGTGCCATCAGTGCGGGACTAGCGGACCCCTACGAGCAGTACTTC
TRBJ1-2 - TRBD1 TRBV7-2 CASSSPTGEDGYTF TGTGCCAGCAGCTCCCCGACAGGGGAAGATGGCTACACCTTC
TRBJ2-6 - TRBD1 TRBV20-1 CSAGTGGAGANVLTF TGCAGTGCTGGGACAGGGGGCGCGGGGGCCAACGTCCTGACTTTC
TRBJ1-2 - - TRBV10-3 CAISPGEGYYGYTF TGTGCCATCAGCCCTGGGGAGGGATATTATGGCTACACCTTC
TRBJ2-1 few - TRBV29-1 CSVEDRSAEGVQQFF TGCAGCGTTGAAGATCGGTCCGCGGAGGGAGTTCAGCAGTTCTTC
TRBJ2-3 - TRBD2 TRBV9 CASKPLPGLAGDSTDTQYF TGTGCCAGCAAACCCCTACCGGGACTAGCGGGGGACTCCACAGATACGCAGTATTTT
TRBJ2-5 - - TRBV18 CASSPTEGETQYF TGTGCCAGCTCCCCAACGGAAGGAGAGACCCAGTACTTC
TRBJ1-1 - - TRBV5-1 CASSPGHSLRSTEAFF TGCGCCAGCAGCCCGGGACACTCATTGAGGAGTACTGAAGCTTTCTTT
TRBJ2-3 few - TRBV29-1 CSAKEDPDTQYF TGCAGCGCTAAAGAAGACCCAGATACGCAGTATTTT
TRBJ2-2 few - TRBV29-1 CSVSSGPGELFF TGCAGCGTTTCGAGCGGCCCCGGGGAGCTGTTTTTT
TRBJ2-1 - - TRBV28 CASNFQGLEQFF TGTGCCAGCAACTTTCAAGGCCTTGAGCAGTTCTTC
TRBJ1-4 - - TRBV7-2 CASSLVAGEKLFF TGTGCCAGCAGCTTAGTGGCAGGAGAAAAACTGTTTTTT
TRBJ2-7 - - TRBV6-2/TRBV6-3 CATSPSYEQYF TGTGCCACCTCCCCGTCCTACGAGCAGTACTTC
TRBJ2-5 - - TRBV6-6 CASSSRATRETQYF TGTGCCAGCAGCTCCCGGGCCACACGCGAGACCCAGTACTTC
TRBJ1-1 few - TRBV28 CASSPKLFGNTEAFF TGTGCCAGCAGCCCAAAGCTGTTTGGGAACACTGAAGCTTTCTTT
TRBJ2-7 - TRBD1 TRBV4-3 CASSHGNRQGYEQYF TGCGCCAGCAGCCACGGTAACCGACAGGGCTACGAGCAGTACTTC
TRBJ2-7 - TRBD2 TRBV5-8 CASSLGGLAGAYEQYF TGTGCCAGCAGCTTGGGTGGACTAGCGGGGGCCTACGAGCAGTACTTC
TRBJ2-5 few TRBD1 TRBV11-2 CASSLEGTGAETQYF TGTGCCAGCAGCTTAGAAGGGACAGGGGCAGAGACCCAGTACTTC
TRBJ2-3 - - TRBV20-1 CSANNYLYTQYF TGCAGTGCTAATAACTACCTGTACACGCAGTATTTT
TRBJ2-3 many TRBD2 TRBV6-1 CASSEARLAGVTDTQYF TGTGCCAGCAGTGAAGCCCGACTAGCGGGGGTCACAGATACGCAGTATTTT
TRBJ1-1 - - TRBV5-1 CASSLGSENTEAFF TGCGCCAGCAGCTTGGGTTCAGAGAACACTGAAGCTTTCTTT
TRBJ1-4 - - TRBV28 CASTPGNNEKLFF TGTGCCAGCACACCAGGGAATAATGAAAAACTGTTTTTT
TRBJ1-1 few - TRBV28 CASSSRQAENTEAFF TGTGCCAGCAGTTCCCGACAGGCGGAGAACACTGAAGCTTTCTTT
TRBJ2-6 - - TRBV9 CASSGRVGRHISGANVLTF TGTGCCAGCAGCGGTAGGGTTGGCAGACATATCTCTGGGGCCAACGTCCTGACTTTC
TRBJ2-1 - - TRBV11-2 CASSPGGRPLSSYNEQFF TGTGCCAGCAGCCCCGGAGGGCGGCCCCTCAGCTCCTACAATGAGCAGTTCTTC